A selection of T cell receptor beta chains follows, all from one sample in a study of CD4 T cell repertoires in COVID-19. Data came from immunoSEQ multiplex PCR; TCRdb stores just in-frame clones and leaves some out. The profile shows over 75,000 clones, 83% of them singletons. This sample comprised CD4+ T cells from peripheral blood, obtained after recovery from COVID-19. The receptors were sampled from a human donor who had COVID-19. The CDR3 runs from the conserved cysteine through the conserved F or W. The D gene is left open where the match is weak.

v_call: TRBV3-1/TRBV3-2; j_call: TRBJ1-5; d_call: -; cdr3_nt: TGTGCCAGCAGCCAAGAGAGGAATCAGCCCCAGCATTTT; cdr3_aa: CASSQERNQPQHF
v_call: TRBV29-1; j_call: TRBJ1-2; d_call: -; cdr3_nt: TGCAGCGTTGAAGGGCAGGGTGGAGGCTACACCTTC; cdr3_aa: CSVEGQGGGYTF
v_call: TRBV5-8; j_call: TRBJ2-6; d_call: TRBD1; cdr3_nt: TGTGCCAGCACCATGGGACAGACTTCTGGGGCCAACGTCCTGACTTTC; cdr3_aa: CASTMGQTSGANVLTF
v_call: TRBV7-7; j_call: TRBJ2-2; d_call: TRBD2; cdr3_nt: TGTGCCAGCAGCCAATCCCCCGAGGGCCTAGCGGGAGGAAGAGGCACCGGGGAGCTGTTTTTT; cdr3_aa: CASSQSPEGLAGGRGTGELFF
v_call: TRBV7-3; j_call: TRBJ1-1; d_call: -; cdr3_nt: TGTGCCAGCAGCTTATCCAGGAACACTGAAGCTTTCTTT; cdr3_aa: CASSLSRNTEAFF
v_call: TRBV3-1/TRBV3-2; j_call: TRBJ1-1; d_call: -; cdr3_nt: TGTGCCAGCAGCCTCCCCGGAGGGGAGGGAACTGAAGCTTTCTTT; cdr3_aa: CASSLPGGEGTEAFF
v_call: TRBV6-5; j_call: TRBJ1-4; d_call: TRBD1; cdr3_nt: TGTGCCAGCCGGGACAGGGGTGCAACTAATGAAAAACTGTTTTTT; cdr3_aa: CASRDRGATNEKLFF
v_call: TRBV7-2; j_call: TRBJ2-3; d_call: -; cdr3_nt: TGTGCCAGCAGCTTAGGTTTGGGAGTCGCAGATACGCAGTATTTT; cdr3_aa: CASSLGLGVADTQYF
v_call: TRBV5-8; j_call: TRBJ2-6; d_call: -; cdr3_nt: TGTGCCAGCAGCTTGATTGGGGAAGGGGTTTCTGGGGCCAACGTCCTGACTTTC; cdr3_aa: CASSLIGEGVSGANVLTF
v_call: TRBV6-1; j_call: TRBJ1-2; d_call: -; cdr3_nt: TGTGCCAGCAGAGAAAAACACTGGGGGGCGAACTATGGCTACACCTTC; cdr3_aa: CASREKHWGANYGYTF